This T cell receptor (beta chain) was observed in a study of control samples from healthy donors and cancer patients. The CDR3 is 16 amino acids. V was trimmed by 5 bases and J by 0 bases, leaving 14 bases between them. Per the germline V gene, CDR1 is SGHTA and CDR2 is FQGNSA. The protocol was immunoSEQ multiplex PCR, while the TCRdb copy is restricted to in-frame clones and leaves out a portion. The table has under 200,000 clones, about 94% seen once. The source of this sequence is a woman between 35 and 50 years old in good health. V and J are TRBV7-2 and TRBJ2-1; weak D call: TRBD2 (6 bases). Sample: blood. The CDR3: CASSRDSQSSYNEQFF. The CDR3 DNA sequence: TGTGCCAGCAGCCGGGACTCACAGAGCTCCTACAATGAGCAGTTCTTC.